The TCR beta chain under discussion was sequenced for a study of cytotoxic CD8 clonotypes in ibrutinib-treated CLL. Background on the study: There were, on average, about 260,000 productive templates and tens of thousands of productive rearrangements per sample.

Data came from immunoSEQ multiplex PCR; TCRdb stores just in-frame clones and leaves some out. The table records about 130,000 clones, roughly three quarters of them present only once. The CDR3 covers 15 residues. V was clipped by 10 bases and J by 4 bases; unmatched bases: 5. Germline V gives CDR1 MNHEY, CDR2 SVGAGI. This TCR derives from a human donor with chronic lymphocytic leukemia. This chain joins TRBV6-5 and TRBJ2-1, with 15 bases identical to TRBD2. The sample here was PBMCs, taken after 12 months of ibrutinib treatment. The CDR3 loop is CATGLAGGPYNEQFF. The CDR3 region has the DNA TGTGCCACCGGACTAGCGGGAGGGCCTTACAATGAGCAGTTCTTC.